This T cell receptor (beta chain) appears in the sequencing data of a study of OX40 agonist ivuxolimab in advanced cancers. V dropped 5 bases and J dropped 1 base, with 14 bases sitting between them. Looked up from germline, CDR1 is SGHAT and CDR2 is FQDESV (reference sequence). The CDR3 extends over 15 amino acids. The assay was immunoSEQ multiplex PCR, and TCRdb's table has in-frame clones only and misses some. This table has 60,000 to 90,000 clones, about four fifths appearing once. Study-level points and caveats: CD4+ T cells averaged fewer expanded clones than CD8+ T cells.

Notes on this clone: The antigen remains undetermined.

This sequence originates from an adult with an advanced solid tumor such as melanoma, head and neck, liver or kidney cancer. The sequences come from CD4+ or CD8+ T cells sorted from blood, collected in a trial of the OX40 agonist ivuxolimab. V and J are TRBV11-1 and TRBJ1-1; tentatively, D is TRBD1 (5 bases). The CDR3 nucleotides are TGTGCCAGCAGCCCAGGCAGGGTGAAGAACACTGAAGCTTTCTTT. Its protein is CASSPGRVKNTEAFF.